This entry describes one T cell receptor (beta chain). The repertoire was sequenced with immunoSEQ multiplex PCR; TCRdb's copy has only in-frame clones and lacks some. The sample includes roughly 64,000 clones, 92% of them seen just once. These data are taken from a study of T cell changes during pregnancy in multiple sclerosis. V gave up 4 bases and J gave up 0 bases; unmatched junction bases: 8. The germline gives CDR1 LNHDA, CDR2 SQIVND (reference sequence). The CDR3 sequence is 17 residues long. The chain couples TRBV19 to TRBJ1-4; 7 nucleotides match TRBD1. The sequence was obtained from a female donor with multiple sclerosis, enrolled in a pregnancy study. The sample in question was peripheral blood, obtained in the second trimester of pregnancy. CDR3 DNA sequence: TGTGCCAGTAGTAACGGGGACAGCTCAGCAACTAATGAAAAACTGTTTTTT. Encoded protein: CASSNGDSSATNEKLFF.